The source of this TCR beta chain is a study of B cell selection in AIRE deficiency. General study points: Of a few thousand shared Treg TCRbeta sequences, about 32% were healthy-only, just under 9.5% patient-only. Roughly 31% of healthy-shared Treg sequences were found among patient Tconv cells. Shared Treg sequences were biased toward short CDR3s with few non-templated nucleotide insertions.

The CDR3 contains 13 residues. V dropped 4 bases and J dropped 7; count of bases not matched to a gene: 3. Germline CDR1 SGHTA, CDR2 FQGTGA. The regulatory T cell sort gate was CD4+CD25hiCD127low/negative. As to this clone: No antigen is known for it.

Under the authors' procedure: Around 56,000 patient and 85,000 to 100,000 healthy donor TCRbeta sequences came from Tregs. The assay was immunoSEQ multiplex PCR, and TCRdb's table has in-frame clones only and misses some. The V and J calls and clone size were taken over from that table, and D and trimming were inferred from the DNA. The sample yields 12,000 to 15,000 clones, approximately 94% seen once. V gene TRBV7-3 combines with J gene TRBJ2-2; TRBD1 agrees at 7 bases. This receptor was identified in a human donor with AIRE deficiency. Input material: Tregs sorted from PBMCs. CDR3 DNA: TGTGCCAGCAGCTCACAGGGGATCGGGGAGCTGTTTTTT. Protein product: CASSSQGIGELFF.